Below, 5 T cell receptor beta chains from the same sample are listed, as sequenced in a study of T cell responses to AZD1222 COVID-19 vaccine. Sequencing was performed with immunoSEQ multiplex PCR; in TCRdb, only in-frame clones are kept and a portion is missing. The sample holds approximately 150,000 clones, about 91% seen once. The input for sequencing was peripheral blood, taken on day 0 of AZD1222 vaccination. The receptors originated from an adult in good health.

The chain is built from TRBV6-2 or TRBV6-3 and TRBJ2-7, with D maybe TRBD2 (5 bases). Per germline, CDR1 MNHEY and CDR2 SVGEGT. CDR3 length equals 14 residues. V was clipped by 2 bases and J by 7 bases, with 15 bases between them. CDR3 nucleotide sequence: TGTGCCAGCAGTTACAGCGGAGTTGGGTCGGAGCAGTACTTC. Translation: CASSYSGVGSEQYF.

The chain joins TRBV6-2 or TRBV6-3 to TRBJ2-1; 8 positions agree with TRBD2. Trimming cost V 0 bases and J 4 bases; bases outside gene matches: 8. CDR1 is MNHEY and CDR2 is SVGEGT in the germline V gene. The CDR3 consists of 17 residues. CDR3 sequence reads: CASSYSKGGGFYNEQFF. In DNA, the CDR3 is TGTGCCAGCAGTTACTCGAAAGGCGGGGGGTTTTACAATGAGCAGTTCTTC.

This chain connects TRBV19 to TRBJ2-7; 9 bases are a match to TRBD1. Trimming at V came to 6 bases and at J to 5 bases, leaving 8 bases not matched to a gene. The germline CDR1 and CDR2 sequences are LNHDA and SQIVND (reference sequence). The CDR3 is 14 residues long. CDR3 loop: CASSPADRGDEQYF. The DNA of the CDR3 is TGTGCCAGTAGCCCCGCGGACAGGGGTGACGAGCAGTACTTC.

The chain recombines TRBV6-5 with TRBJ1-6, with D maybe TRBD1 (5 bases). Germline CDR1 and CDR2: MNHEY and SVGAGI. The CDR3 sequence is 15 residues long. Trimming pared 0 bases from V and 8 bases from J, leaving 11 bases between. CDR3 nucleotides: TGTGCCAGCAGTTACTCGGGGCTGGGAGATTCACCCCTCCACTTT. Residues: CASSYSGLGDSPLHF.

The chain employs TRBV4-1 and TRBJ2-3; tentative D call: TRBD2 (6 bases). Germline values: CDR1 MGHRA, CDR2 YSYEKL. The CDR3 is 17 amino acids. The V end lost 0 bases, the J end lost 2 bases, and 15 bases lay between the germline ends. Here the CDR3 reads CASSQDGAGSATDTQYF. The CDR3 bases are TGCGCCAGCAGCCAAGATGGGGCGGGGAGTGCCACAGATACGCAGTATTTT.